This T cell receptor beta chain derives from a study of cytomegalovirus exposure and HLA in healthy donors. Trimming at V came to 5 bases and at J to 4 bases, leaving 13 bases not matched to a gene. The V gene's germline CDR1 is LNHDA and CDR2 SQIVND (reference sequence). The CDR3 contains 16 residues. Researchers ran the PCR with 60 Vbeta and 13 Jbeta primers. This table comes from immunoSEQ multiplex PCR, and its TCRdb copy is limited to in-frame clones, with some not included. The table has around 150,000 clones, about three quarters seen once; the top ten hold around 1.7%. Sequencing used PBMCs. This chain joins TRBV19 and TRBJ1-2; TRBD1 matches at 7 bases. The TCR sequence derives from a woman in her twenties or thirties in good health and CMV-seronegative. CDR3 nucleotide sequence: TGTGCCAGTAGTCCCAGGAGGGGACAGCTTCTCTATGGCTACACCTTC. Translating gives CASSPRRGQLLYGYTF.